The next 16 T cell receptor beta chains were all read from a single sample in a study of T cells after posttransplantation cyclophosphamide. Cyclophosphamide on days +3 and +4 followed busulfan-fludarabine conditioning and a marrow graft. The table came from immunoSEQ multiplex PCR; TCRdb's copy has only in-frame clones and leaves some out. This repertoire shows approximately 17,000 clones, roughly 93% found once; its top ten account for roughly 0.52%. Sequenced here: CD4+ T cells sorted from blood, sampled after allogeneic stem cell transplant with posttransplant cyclophosphamide. Receptors originate from a male patient in his sixties or seventies who received an allogeneic stem cell transplant from a related donor and was CMV-positive. These T cells may partly come from the graft donor.

Concerning this clone itself: The sample carries other DNA sequences with the same CDR3. V is TRBV18 and J is TRBJ1-2, with D perhaps matching TRBD1 (5 bases). Trimming cost V 0 bases and J 5 bases, with 13 bases left between them. This CDR3 is built from 15 residues. The V gene's germline CDR1 is KGHSH and CDR2 LQKENI. CDR3 DNA: TGTGCCAGCTCACCACCGGAAGGGGCCATTTATGGCTACACCTTC. Its translation is CASSPPEGAIYGYTF. The full variable domain, its missing parts supplied by reference TRBV18 and TRBJ1-2, is NAGVMQNPRHLVRRRGQEARLRCSPMKGHSHVYWYRQLPEEGLKFMVYLQKENIIDESGMPKERFSAEFPKEGPSILRIQQVVRGDSAAYFCASSPPEGAIYGYTFGSGTRLTVV.

The V gene is TRBV5-6, the J gene TRBJ2-1, with 11 bases that match TRBD2. CDR1 is SGHDT and CDR2 is YYEEEE in the germline V gene. This CDR3 has 16 amino acids. With V trimmed by 5 bases and J by 4 bases, 8 bases remained unmatched. CDR3 region: CASSRRTSGFYNEQFF. The CDR3 bases are TGTGCCAGCAGTCGTAGGACTAGCGGGTTTTACAATGAGCAGTTCTTC.

This clone was counted between two and nine times. The chain combines TRBV6-5 with TRBJ2-1; a weak D match, TRBD2 (6 bases). Trimming removed 6 bases at V and 6 bases at J, with 15 bases between. The CDR3 is made up of 14 amino acids. Germline V gene data show CDR1 as MNHEY and CDR2 as SVGAGI. CDR3 nucleotide sequence: TGTGCCAGCAGATTGGGCGGGGATGTCAATGAGCAGTTCTTC. It encodes CASRLGGDVNEQFF.

V usage is TRBV9 and J usage is TRBJ2-7; 7 bases match TRBD1. V lost 3 bases, J lost 3 bases, and 6 bases stayed unmatched. Germline V gives CDR1 SGDLS, CDR2 YYNGEE. This CDR3 comprises 14 residues. CDR3 loop: CASSGQTGLYEQYF. The CDR3 DNA sequence: TGTGCCAGCAGCGGACAGACAGGGCTCTACGAGCAGTACTTC.

Note on this clone: Other DNA sequences in this specimen translate into the identical CDR3. The V call is TRBV7-9, the J call TRBJ1-6; 10 bases line up with TRBD1. CDR1 is SEHNR, CDR2 FQNEAQ, per germline (reference sequence). V dropped 8 bases and J dropped 0; count of bases not matched to a gene: 10. This CDR3 has 18 amino acids. CDR3 bases: TGTGCCAGCCGGAGGACAGGGGGAAAGAGCTCCTATAATTCACCCCTCCACTTT. It codes for CASRRTGGKSSYNSPLHF.

The chain couples TRBV28 to TRBJ2-5; tentatively, D is TRBD2 (6 bases). The J call is doubtful: the DNA matches TRBJ2-7 better. Germline CDR1 is MDHEN and CDR2 is SYDVKM. This CDR3 contains 15 residues. CDR3 region: CASSLEAGPPYEQYF. CDR3 nucleotide sequence: TGTGCCAGCAGTTTAGAGGCGGGACCCCCCTACGAGCAGTACTTC.

This chain connects TRBV7-2 to TRBJ2-1; 7 bases agree with TRBD2. There are 14 residues in the CDR3. V dropped 1 base and J dropped 9; count of bases not matched to a gene: 6. Germline assignment: CDR1 SGHTA and CDR2 FQGNSA. CDR3 sequence: CASSLDSGGGEQFF. The CDR3, as DNA: TGTGCCAGCAGCTTAGACTCTGGGGGGGGTGAGCAGTTCTTC.

The rearrangement joins TRBV29-1 to TRBJ1-4, with TRBD1 matching over 7 bases. Germline trimming cut 5 bases from V and 5 bases from J; bases unmatched to any gene: 5. Germline CDR1 and CDR2: SQVTM and ANQGSEA. CDR3 size: 13 residues. CDR3 nucleotide sequence: TGCAGCGTTTCCGGGACAGAGAATGAAAAACTGTTTTTT. It is translated as CSVSGTENEKLFF.

The chain is built from TRBV2 and TRBJ1-1; possibly TRBD1 for D (6 bases). This CDR3 has 14 residues. Trimming stripped 5 bases from V and 0 bases from J, with 10 bases between. Germline V gives CDR1 SNHLY, CDR2 FYNNEI. The CDR3 protein is CASSRTAMNTEAFF. The CDR3 nucleotides are TGTGCCAGCAGTCGGACAGCTATGAACACTGAAGCTTTCTTT. Looking up the rest from reference TRBV2 and TRBJ1-1 gives the full variable domain: EPEVTQTPSHQVTQMGQEVILRCVPISNHLYFYWYRQILGQKVEFLVSFYNNEISEKSEIFDDQFSVERPDGSNFTLKIRSTKLEDSAMYFCASSRTAMNTEAFFGQGTRLTVV.

This clone was seen once. The CDR3 reads CASSYRGGSTDTQYF. The CDR3 bases are TGTGCCAGCAGTTATCGGGGGGGTAGCACAGATACGCAGTATTTT. The V gene is TRBV6-5, the J gene TRBJ2-3; 8 bases agree with TRBD2. The V gene end was trimmed by 3 bases and the J gene end by 0 bases; junction bases not matched to a gene: 2. This CDR3 contains 15 residues. Looked up from germline, CDR1 is MNHEY and CDR2 is SVGAGI.

V is TRBV11-3 and J is TRBJ2-1; possible D gene TRBD2, 6 bases. Trimming removed 2 bases at V and 1 base at J, with 12 bases between. CDR1 and CDR2 from the germline V gene are SGHNT and YENEEA. This CDR3 is 16 amino acids long. Here the CDR3 DNA reads TGTGCCAGCAGCTTACGGGGGTGGGTATCCTACAATGAGCAGTTCTTC. This codes for CASSLRGWVSYNEQFF.

The chain has TRBV7-8 and TRBJ1-2; D perhaps matches TRBD1 (6 bases). The CDR3 has 12 amino acids. The germline V gene encodes CDR1 SGHVS and CDR2 FQNEAQ. V was shortened by 5 bases and J by 8 bases, with 12 bases between the two germline ends. The CDR3 DNA follows: TGTGCCAGCAGCCTCGGACAGTCCGGCTACACCTTC. Protein sequence: CASSLGQSGYTF.

This clone has just one count. V is TRBV7-6 and J is TRBJ2-6; D not resolved. There are 16 residues in the CDR3. The germline V gene encodes CDR1 SGHVS and CDR2 FNYEAQ. V was clipped by 1 base and J by 2 bases, with 9 bases between them. The CDR3 loop is CASSLVLIAGANVLTF. DNA of the CDR3: TGTGCCAGCAGCTTAGTTTTAATAGCTGGGGCCAACGTCCTGACTTTC.

The V and J genes are TRBV5-1 and TRBJ2-5, with TRBD1 matching 10 bases. CDR1 and CDR2 (germline): SGHRS, YFSETQ. This CDR3 spans 14 amino acids. Unmatched junction bases numbered 4, after V lost 4 bases and J lost 4 bases. The CDR3 spells CASSLGQGGETQYF. The CDR3 nucleotides read TGCGCCAGCAGCCTAGGACAGGGGGGAGAGACCCAGTACTTC.

The V gene is TRBV7-2, the J gene TRBJ1-6; weak D call: TRBD1 (6 bases). This CDR3 comprises 14 residues. V lost 2 bases and J lost 8, with 10 bases in between. Germline V lookup: CDR1 SGHTA, CDR2 FQGNSA. The DNA of the CDR3 is TGTGCCAGCAGCTTAACAGGGCGGGATTCACCCCTCCACTTT. This translates into CASSLTGRDSPLHF. Based on the CDR3 plus reference TRBV7-2 and TRBJ1-6, the full variable domain is GAGVSQSPSNKVTEKGKDVELRCDPISGHTALYWYRQSLGQGLEFLIYFQGNSAPDKSGLPSDRFSAERTGGSVSTLTIQRTQQEDSAVYLCASSLTGRDSPLHFGNGTRLTVT.

As DNA, the CDR3 is TGTGCCAGCAGCGTAGACCGACAGGGGACTAGCACAGATACGCAGTATTTT. It codes for CASSVDRQGTSTDTQYF. The V and J genes are TRBV9 and TRBJ2-3; TRBD1 matches at 8 bases. CDR3 length: 17 amino acids. The V gene's germline CDR1 is SGDLS and CDR2 YYNGEE. V trimming: 0 bases; J trimming: 0 bases; junction bases outside the gene matches: 6.